This section outlines one TCR beta chain sequence together with its context. The data belong to a study of blood T cell repertoires in COVID-19. Study-wide context: Samples representing acute and convalescent COVID-19 were sourced from the United States, Italy and Spain. T cells, B-cell-depleted T cells, or PBMCs supplied cDNA or gDNA.

Repertoires were generated with immunoSEQ multiplex PCR, while TCRdb's copy carries only in-frame clones and drops some. The table has 150,000 to 200,000 clones, 85% to 90% seen once; the top ten hold approximately 0.64%. The germline CDR1 and CDR2 sequences are ENHRY and SYGVKD. Trimming cost V 2 bases and J 1 base; bases outside gene matches: 25. This CDR3 comprises 22 residues. The receptor was derived from a man aged 50 to 60 with acute or convalescent COVID-19. The rearrangement uses TRBV10-3 and TRBJ1-1, with 7 bases that match TRBD1. Sequencing used peripheral blood. The CDR3 spells CAISETGPPGQTLLPQNTEAFF. The CDR3 DNA sequence: TGTGCCATCAGTGAGACGGGACCACCGGGACAGACTTTGCTACCTCAGAACACTGAAGCTTTCTTT.